This T cell receptor (beta chain) is drawn from a study of shared clonotypes between healthy human individuals. Whole-study results and caveats: Estimated clonotype richness was generally higher in naive than memory subsets.

Data came from immunoSEQ multiplex PCR; TCRdb stores just in-frame clones and leaves some out. Here the sample spans fewer than 1.4 million clones, around 78% being singletons. This clone was detected a few times. Its specificity is unknown. Other nucleotide sequences from this sample produce the same CDR3. CDR1 SGHTA and CDR2 FQGTGA come from the germline V gene. V lost 5 bases and J lost 5, with 11 bases in between. CDR3 length equals 13 residues. The rearrangement joins TRBV7-3 to TRBJ2-3; no clear D. The sample taken for sequencing was memory CD4+ T cells from PBMCs. Described subset: CD45RA-negative fraction. This receptor was obtained from a man aged 18-30 years in good health. Some clones in this sample may be carry-over from other donors' samples. CDR3 residues: CASSPGPGDTQYF. CDR3 in DNA: TGTGCCAGCAGCCCCGGACCAGGAGATACGCAGTATTTT.